This T cell receptor (beta chain) was identified in a study of identical twins. Healthy Caucasians made up all donors. Each CDR3 protein gets one entry after TCRdb re-called the 5' RACE reads with MiXCR. The sample contains about 530,000 distinct CDR3 sequences, 20% to 25% of which appear only once. CDR1 is SGHTA, CDR2 FQGTGA, per germline. Trimming cost V 1 base and J 4 bases, with 12 bases left between them. There are 15 residues in the CDR3. Whole-study findings and limits: Surplus twin overlap in beta out-of-frame sequences was less pronounced. The study based its conclusions on cross-sectional statistical analysis and did not follow the same donors.

This clonotype appeared a few times. Its matching antigen is unknown. These data were also reused for a study on yellow fever vaccine responses in identical twins.

This chain connects TRBV7-3 to TRBJ2-3, with a tentative D call TRBD2 (6 bases). Sequenced material: CD4+ T cells sorted from blood. The source of this sequence is a woman younger than 30 in good health. As DNA, the CDR3 is TGTGCCAGCAGCTTAATACCCAGCGGGCCAGATACGCAGTATTTT. It is translated as CASSLIPSGPDTQYF.